Shown below are 26 T cell receptor beta chains from a single sample sequenced in a study of blood T cell repertoires in COVID-19. Sequencing used immunoSEQ multiplex PCR; TCRdb keeps in-frame clones, though not all of them. The sample contains some 270,000 clones, roughly four fifths of which appear only once. The sequenced material came from peripheral blood. These receptors were obtained from a person between 65 and 80 years old with COVID-19, enrolled during active disease.

This clone was counted a few times. This chain links TRBV29-1 with TRBJ2-2, with 11 bases fitting TRBD2. Per the germline V gene, CDR1 is SQVTM and CDR2 is ANQGSEA. The V and J ends lost 6 bases and 6 bases, in that order; junction bases with no gene match: 6. The CDR3 has 14 residues. CDR3 coding DNA: TGCAGCGTAGGAACTAGCGGGAGTTCCGGGGAGCTGTTTTTT. As protein: CSVGTSGSSGELFF.

The rearrangement joins TRBV29-1 to TRBJ2-2, with D perhaps matching TRBD1 (6 bases). V lost 1 base, J lost 4 bases, and 10 bases lay in between. CDR3 length equals 14 residues. Germline V gene lookup returns CDR1 SQVTM and CDR2 ANQGSEA. The CDR3 nucleotides are TGCAGCGTTGAAGTTTCCAGGGGCACCGGGGAGCTGTTTTTT. It specifies CSVEVSRGTGELFF.

The table lists this clone with a few counts. The chain has TRBV4-1 and TRBJ2-1, with D uncertain. V dropped 3 bases and J dropped 2 bases, with 11 bases sitting between them. This CDR3 is 15 amino acids long. CDR1 is MGHRA, CDR2 YSYEKL, per germline. CDR3 DNA sequence: TGCGCCAGCAGCCAGGTTGACTCTGCCTACAATGAGCAGTTCTTC. Its protein is CASSQVDSAYNEQFF.

The V and J genes are TRBV7-9 and TRBJ2-1; the D gene is possibly TRBD1 (6 bases). This CDR3 spans 16 amino acids. The germline V gene has CDR1 SEHNR and CDR2 FQNEAQ (reference sequence). V lost 3 bases, J lost 0 bases, and 12 bases lay in between. CDR3 bases: TGTGCCAGCAGCTTCCGAGGGACACCCTCCTACAATGAGCAGTTCTTC. This gives the protein CASSFRGTPSYNEQFF.

The CDR3 reads CASSLESNTEAFF. Here the CDR3 DNA reads TGTGCCAGCAGTTTGGAGTCGAACACTGAAGCTTTCTTT. This chain joins TRBV6-5 and TRBJ1-1; D gene uncertain. The CDR3 is made up of 13 amino acids. In germline, CDR1 is MNHEY, CDR2 SVGAGI. With 4 bases removed from V and 1 base from J, the gap between germline ends came to 7 bases.

The chain is built from TRBV6-2 or TRBV6-3 and TRBJ2-2; no reliable D call. CDR1 MNHEY and CDR2 SVGEGT come from the germline V gene. Trimming took off 2 bases at V and 6 bases at J, with 13 bases between the two ends. CDR3 length: 15 amino acids. CDR3 residues: CASSYPARLAGELFF. DNA for the CDR3: TGTGCCAGCAGTTACCCCGCCCGGTTAGCCGGGGAGCTGTTTTTT.

The rearrangement links TRBV23-1 to TRBJ1-5; D remains unclear. TRBV23-1 is flagged as an ORF with uncertain function. V shed 3 bases and J shed 3 bases, with 9 bases lying between them. This CDR3 region has 14 residues. The CDR3 here is CASSQGTHNQPQHF. The CDR3 DNA is TGCGCCAGCAGTCAGGGCACCCACAATCAGCCCCAGCATTTT.

This chain connects TRBV5-1 to TRBJ2-1; D uncertain. V gave up 0 bases and J gave up 7 bases, with 14 bases separating them. Germline loops: CDR1 SGHRS, CDR2 YFSETQ. The CDR3 spans 15 residues. CDR3 in DNA: TGCGCCAGCAGCTTGGTAGGAGAACCGACGAATGAGCAGTTCTTC. It specifies CASSLVGEPTNEQFF.

The chain joins TRBV10-3 to TRBJ1-2, with 9 bases fitting TRBD1. Germline V CDR1 and CDR2: ENHRY, SYGVKD. V gave up 3 bases and J gave up 4 bases; unmatched junction bases: 18. CDR3 length: 19 amino acids. The CDR3 spells CAISERGAGTGSNSYGYTF. Here the CDR3 DNA reads TGTGCCATCAGTGAAAGGGGTGCTGGGACAGGGAGCAACTCCTATGGCTACACCTTC.

This chain links TRBV19 with TRBJ1-2; no clear D gene. The V gene lost 10 bases and the J gene lost 6 bases, with 9 bases spanning the gap. CDR3 length: 10 residues. Germline-derived CDR1 and CDR2 are LNHDA and SQIVND (reference sequence). Here the CDR3 reads CATKQNGYTF. The CDR3 region has the DNA TGTGCCACCAAACAGAATGGCTACACCTTC.

This CDR3 is CAWFGRGSGDTQYF. For the CDR3, the DNA is TGTGCCTGGTTCGGCCGGGGTAGTGGGGATACGCAGTATTTT. V usage is TRBV30 and J usage is TRBJ2-3; a weak D match, TRBD2 (5 bases). The length of the CDR3 is 14 residues. Trimming took 5 bases from V and 6 from J, leaving 18 bases between them. Germline-derived CDR1 and CDR2 are GTSNPN and SVGIG (reference sequence).

The chain uses TRBV24-1 and TRBJ2-1; possibly TRBD2 for D (7 bases). This CDR3 has 14 residues. Trimming removed 9 bases at V and 5 bases at J, with 16 bases between. Germline V gene lookup returns CDR1 KGHDR and CDR2 SFDVKD. CDR3 amino acids: CATSREGGDNEQFF. The CDR3, as DNA: TGTGCCACCTCGAGGGAGGGGGGGGACAATGAGCAGTTCTTC.

The rearrangement links TRBV29-1 to TRBJ1-2; 10 bases are a match to TRBD1. This CDR3 contains 12 residues. The V gene's germline CDR1 is SQVTM and CDR2 ANQGSEA. V lost 7 bases, J lost 7 bases, and 6 bases stayed unmatched. The CDR3 here is CSADRGLGGYTF. The CDR3 bases are TGCAGCGCCGACAGGGGGCTGGGTGGCTACACCTTC.

The rearrangement uses TRBV3-1 (or the pseudogene TRBV3-2) and TRBJ1-3; D is possibly TRBD1 (5 bases). The germline V and J ends were trimmed by 2 bases and 0 bases, with 14 bases remaining between them. This CDR3 contains 17 residues. The V gene's germline CDR1 is LGHDT and CDR2 YNNKEL (reference sequence). CDR3 coding DNA: TGTGCCAGCAGCCAAAGAGGAATCAGGGTCTCTGGAAACACCATATATTTT. Translation gives CASSQRGIRVSGNTIYF.

V gene TRBV6-5 combines with J gene TRBJ2-7; 9 bases line up with TRBD1. The CDR3 loop spans 15 amino acids. The germline gives CDR1 MNHEY, CDR2 SVGAGI. Trimming at V came to 0 bases and at J to 5 bases, leaving 5 bases not matched to a gene. CDR3 sequence reads: CASSYSTGGYNEQYF. DNA for the CDR3: TGTGCCAGCAGTTACTCCACAGGGGGCTACAACGAGCAGTACTTC.

The genes are TRBV29-1 and TRBJ2-6; no clear D gene. The V and J ends lost 4 bases and 2 bases respectively, with 15 bases between them. Germline lookup yields CDR1 SQVTM and CDR2 ANQGSEA. CDR3 length: 16 amino acids. CDR3 sequence reads: CSVVWSGPAGANVLTF. As DNA, the CDR3 is TGCAGCGTTGTCTGGTCTGGTCCGGCTGGGGCCAACGTCCTGACTTTC.

The chain couples TRBV7-3 to TRBJ2-1; no reliable D call. The CDR3 length is 15 residues. From germline, CDR1 is SGHTA and CDR2 FQGTGA. Between the trimmed V and J ends, which lost 2 bases and 4 bases, there was a span of 12 bases. CDR3 sequence: CASSLVLGQYNEQFF. The DNA for the CDR3 is TGTGCCAGCAGCTTAGTCCTAGGCCAATACAATGAGCAGTTCTTC.

The chain employs TRBV5-1 and TRBJ2-5; D might be TRBD1 (6 bases). The germline V and J ends were trimmed by 3 bases and 2 bases, with 11 bases remaining between them. Germline V CDR1 and CDR2: SGHRS, YFSETQ. The CDR3 covers 14 residues. The CDR3, as DNA: TGCGCCAGCAGCTATGGGACACTTCAAGAGACCCAGTACTTC. Protein product: CASSYGTLQETQYF.

The rearrangement joins TRBV7-6 to TRBJ1-5; 9 bases are shared with TRBD1. Germline V CDR1 and CDR2: SGHVS, FNYEAQ. The CDR3 consists of 15 residues. V dropped 2 bases and J dropped 6; count of bases not matched to a gene: 5. This CDR3 reads CASSLTGGLSQPQHF. DNA of the CDR3: TGTGCCAGCAGCTTAACAGGGGGCTTAAGTCAGCCCCAGCATTTT.

The V gene is TRBV5-1, the J gene TRBJ2-2; 12 nucleotides line up with TRBD2. The CDR3 length is 17 residues. V shed 3 bases and J 0 bases; nucleotides not matched to a gene: 3. CDR1 SGHRS and CDR2 YFSETQ come from the germline V gene. The CDR3 protein is CASSSLAGGSNTGELFF. CDR3 bases: TGCGCCAGCAGCTCACTAGCGGGAGGTTCGAACACCGGGGAGCTGTTTTTT. Drawing the rest from reference TRBV5-1 and TRBJ2-2, the complete variable domain is KAGVTQTPRYLIKTRGQQVTLSCSPISGHRSVSWYQQTPGQGLQFLFEYFSETQRNKGNFPGRFSGRQFSNSRSEMNVSTLELGDSALYLCASSSLAGGSNTGELFFGEGSRLTVL.

The chain employs TRBV28 and TRBJ1-2; unclear D gene. The CDR3 sequence is 15 residues long. Germline V gene data show CDR1 as MDHEN and CDR2 as SYDVKM. Trimming stripped 3 bases from V and 1 base from J, with 12 bases between. The CDR3 DNA reads TGTGCCAGCAGTTTTATCCCCGTCCGTAACTATGGCTACACCTTC. It yields the protein CASSFIPVRNYGYTF.

J is TRBJ2-7 and V is TRBV20-1; D gene uncertain. The CDR3 is 13 residues long. Deletions cut 3 bases from V and 3 bases from J, with 12 bases between. Germline CDR1 and CDR2: DFQATT and SNEGSKA (reference sequence). The CDR3 DNA sequence: TGCAGTGCTAGTGCGAGCGTTAGCTACGAGCAGTACTTC. It is translated as CSASASVSYEQYF.

This chain connects TRBV7-9 to TRBJ1-1, with unresolved D. This CDR3 contains 14 residues. V was trimmed by 1 base and J by 2 bases, leaving 8 bases between them. Germline V gene lookup returns CDR1 SEHNR and CDR2 FQNEAQ (reference sequence). CDR3 DNA sequence: TGTGCCAGCAGCTTAGGGGCCGTAAACACTGAAGCTTTCTTT. Residues: CASSLGAVNTEAFF. Complete variable domain (other parts from reference TRBV7-9 and TRBJ1-1): DTGVSQNPRHKITKRGQNVTFRCDPISEHNRLYWYRQTLGQGPEFLTYFQNEAQLEKSRLLSDRFSAERPKGSFSTLEIQRTEQGDSAMYLCASSLGAVNTEAFFGQGTRLTVV.

This chain connects TRBV10-2 to TRBJ1-2, with 7 bases matching TRBD1. Per germline, CDR1 WSHSY and CDR2 SAAADI. CDR3 length equals 16 residues. Trimming cost V 2 bases and J 2 bases; bases outside gene matches: 8. CDR3 region: CASSEGKGAANYGYTF. The DNA for the CDR3 is TGCGCCAGCAGTGAGGGCAAGGGGGCGGCCAACTATGGCTACACCTTC.

This chain links TRBV19 with TRBJ1-2; 10 bases map to TRBD1. This CDR3 spans 14 amino acids. In germline, CDR1 is LNHDA, CDR2 SQIVND (reference sequence). V gave up 6 bases and J gave up 10 bases; unmatched junction bases: 11. CDR3 amino acids: CASSLIDRGLFYTF. In DNA, the CDR3 is TGTGCCAGTAGCTTGATCGACAGGGGGCTATTCTACACCTTC.

This chain's CDR3 is CASSYSGGNTIYF. Written as DNA, the CDR3 is TGTGCCAGCAGTTACTCGGGCGGAAACACCATATATTTT. This chain connects TRBV6-5 to TRBJ1-3; D unclear. CDR1 is MNHEY and CDR2 is SVGAGI in the germline V gene. V was clipped by 0 bases and J by 4 bases, with 4 bases between them. The CDR3 is made up of 13 amino acids.